Presented here are 20 T cell receptor beta chains from one specimen sequenced in a study of blood T cell repertoires in COVID-19. Assay: immunoSEQ multiplex PCR; the TCRdb copy retains only in-frame clones and omits some. The table records about 220,000 clones, under 90% of them present only once. The sequencing sample was made of peripheral blood. The origin of the receptors is a young man with active or convalescent COVID-19.

In this sample, this clone turned up once. The CDR3 here is CASSYGMVAVRYEQYF. The DNA for the CDR3 is TGTGCCAGCAGTTACGGCATGGTAGCGGTGAGGTACGAGCAGTACTTC. The chain uses TRBV6-2 or TRBV6-3 and TRBJ2-7, with D possibly matching TRBD2 (6 bases). This CDR3 spans 16 amino acids. The ends were cut back, 2 bases at V and 4 bases at J, with 18 bases in the middle. Germline V CDR1 and CDR2: MNHEY, SVGEGT.

The chain couples TRBV5-8 to TRBJ2-7; weak D call: TRBD2 (6 bases). The germline gives CDR1 SGHTS, CDR2 YDEGEE. The CDR3 sequence is 15 residues long. The germline V and J ends were trimmed by 4 bases and 0 bases, with 14 bases remaining between them. CDR3 protein: CASSPGPGGSYEQYF. CDR3 in DNA: TGTGCCAGCAGCCCCGGCCCCGGGGGCTCCTACGAGCAGTACTTC.

There are a few counts of this clone. The chain employs TRBV18 and TRBJ1-5; a weak D match, TRBD1 (5 bases). V lost 5 bases, J lost 3 bases, and 11 bases lay in between. The V gene's germline CDR1 is KGHSH and CDR2 LQKENI. This CDR3 comprises 14 residues. The CDR3 loop is CASSGAGNNQPQHF. Written as DNA, the CDR3 is TGTGCCAGCTCAGGTGCAGGGAACAATCAGCCCCAGCATTTT.

V gene TRBV11-2 combines with J gene TRBJ2-5, with TRBD1 as a possible D gene (6 bases). The germline V and J ends were trimmed by 5 bases and 5 bases, with 18 bases remaining between them. The CDR3 consists of 15 residues. Germline V gene lookup returns CDR1 SGHAT and CDR2 FQNNGV. The CDR3 coding sequence is TGTGCCAGCAGCCGCTATATGGACAGAGGGGAGACCCAGTACTTC. As protein: CASSRYMDRGETQYF.

This chain connects TRBV2 to TRBJ2-1; 10 positions match TRBD2. Germline V CDR1 and CDR2: SNHLY, FYNNEI. CDR3 length equals 16 residues. The trim removed 1 base at V and 4 bases at J, leaving 4 bases unmatched. The CDR3 DNA is TGTGCCAGCAGTGAAGGAGCGGGAGGGCCGTACAATGAGCAGTTCTTC. As protein: CASSEGAGGPYNEQFF.

The chain uses TRBV29-1 and TRBJ2-7; 8 positions match TRBD2. CDR1 and CDR2 (germline): SQVTM, ANQGSEA. J was trimmed by 3 bases and V by 6 bases; bases with no gene match: 7. This CDR3 comprises 13 residues. CDR3 nucleotide sequence: TGCAGCGTAGAGGGACTAGTTTACTACGAGCAGTACTTC. Translating it yields CSVEGLVYYEQYF.

V and J are TRBV10-3 and TRBJ2-3; D uncertain. The V end lost 2 bases, the J end lost 0 bases, and 6 bases lay between the germline ends. Germline values: CDR1 ENHRY, CDR2 SYGVKD. This CDR3 is built from 14 residues. This chain's CDR3 is CAISEAGSTDTQYF. Written as DNA, the CDR3 is TGTGCCATCAGTGAGGCAGGTAGCACAGATACGCAGTATTTT.

The CDR3 coding sequence is TGTGCCAGCAGTGAATGGGACAGGGTGAATGAAAAACTGTTTTTT. It specifies CASSEWDRVNEKLFF. The chain joins TRBV25-1 to TRBJ1-4; 9 positions match TRBD1. CDR1 and CDR2 from the germline V gene are MGHDK and SYGVNS. This CDR3 region has 15 residues. Trimming cost V 1 base and J 5 bases; bases outside gene matches: 2. The entire variable domain, with the rest obtained from reference TRBV25-1 and TRBJ1-4, is as follows: EADIYQTPRYLVIGTGKKITLECSQTMGHDKMYWYQQDPGMELHLIHYSYGVNSTEKGDLSSESTVSRIRTEHFPLTLESARPSHTSQYLCASSEWDRVNEKLFFGSGTQLSVL.

The V call is TRBV30, the J call TRBJ1-2; the D is unclear. CDR1 and CDR2 from the germline V gene are GTSNPN and SVGIG (reference sequence). CDR3 length: 12 amino acids. With 4 bases removed from V and 0 bases from J, the gap between germline ends came to 6 bases. The chain's CDR3 is CAWTPANYGYTF. In DNA, the CDR3 is TGTGCCTGGACCCCCGCTAACTATGGCTACACCTTC.

The gene calls are TRBV4-2 and TRBJ1-2, with D perhaps matching TRBD1 (5 bases). The V gene lost 1 base and the J gene lost 3 bases, with 9 bases spanning the gap. The CDR3 runs 14 residues. Germline CDR1 LGHNA, CDR2 YNFKEQ. The CDR3 sequence is CASSQAGGDYGYTF. CDR3 DNA: TGTGCCAGCAGCCAAGCGGGGGGTGACTATGGCTACACCTTC.

This sequence joins TRBV5-4 and TRBJ1-2; D remains ambiguous. CDR3 size: 14 residues. Germline lookup yields CDR1 SGHNT and CDR2 YYREEE (reference sequence). The V gene lost 0 bases and the J gene lost 3 bases, with 9 bases spanning the gap. DNA of the CDR3: TGTGCCAGCAGCTTGGAGAGGAGGGACTATGGCTACACCTTC. Translated: CASSLERRDYGYTF.

V and J are TRBV18 and TRBJ2-7; D may be TRBD2 (6 bases). The germline CDR1 and CDR2 sequences are KGHSH and LQKENI. This CDR3 spans 13 amino acids. Trimming removed 8 bases at V and 5 bases at J, with 16 bases between. CDR3 coding DNA: TGTGCCAGCGCGAGCGGAGGGTCCAACGAGCAGTACTTC. Encoded protein: CASASGGSNEQYF. Full variable domain (rest looked up from reference TRBV18 and TRBJ2-7): NAGVMQNPRHLVRRRGQEARLRCSPMKGHSHVYWYRQLPEEGLKFMVYLQKENIIDESGMPKERFSAEFPKEGPSILRIQQVVRGDSAAYFCASASGGSNEQYFGPGTRLTVT.

The CDR3 DNA follows: TGCAGTGCTAGTGGTCAGGGGCCCTATCAGCCCCAGCATTTT. This encodes CSASGQGPYQPQHF. This chain joins TRBV20-1 and TRBJ1-5; possible D gene TRBD1, 6 bases. Germline V gives CDR1 DFQATT, CDR2 SNEGSKA (reference sequence). This CDR3 comprises 14 residues. The V end lost 3 bases, the J end lost 5 bases, and 14 bases lay between the germline ends.

This clone was seen a few times. The V and J genes are TRBV5-1 and TRBJ1-2, with TRBD1 matching 8 bases. Per the germline V gene, CDR1 is SGHRS and CDR2 is YFSETQ. This CDR3 has 12 residues. J was trimmed by 8 bases and V by 4 bases; bases with no gene match: 4. The CDR3 spells CASSRTGLGYTF. The CDR3, as DNA: TGCGCCAGCAGCCGGACAGGGTTGGGCTACACCTTC.

V and J are TRBV6-6 and TRBJ1-5, with 9 nucleotides matching TRBD1. Per germline, CDR1 MNHNY and CDR2 SVGAGI (reference sequence). The length of the CDR3 is 15 residues. The trim removed 5 bases at V and 1 base at J, leaving 3 bases unmatched. CDR3 loop: CASSDRGSSNQPQHF. DNA for the CDR3: TGTGCCAGCAGTGACAGGGGGAGCAGCAATCAGCCCCAGCATTTT.

V and J are TRBV6-4 and TRBJ2-1, with TRBD2 matching over 9 bases. The V gene's germline CDR1 is MRHNA and CDR2 SNTAGT. Trimming at V came to 4 bases and at J to 4 bases, leaving 5 bases not matched to a gene. This CDR3 comprises 15 residues. The CDR3 here is CASSALAGAYNEQFF. The CDR3 DNA sequence: TGTGCCAGCAGTGCTTTAGCGGGAGCGTACAATGAGCAGTTCTTC.

The V and J genes are TRBV19 and TRBJ1-2, with 7 bases fitting TRBD1. Germline lookup yields CDR1 LNHDA and CDR2 SQIVND (reference sequence). The V and J ends lost 11 bases and 0 bases, in that order; junction bases with no gene match: 15. This CDR3 spans 16 amino acids. The CDR3 bases are TGTGCCTCTCGATGGCTTTCAGGGGGATCTAACTATGGCTACACCTTC. It yields the protein CASRWLSGGSNYGYTF. Supplemented by reference TRBV19 and TRBJ1-2, the full variable domain reads DGGITQSPKYLFRKEGQNVTLSCEQNLNHDAMYWYRQDPGQGLRLIYYSQIVNDFQKGDIAEGYSVSREKKESFPLTVTSAQKNPTAFYLCASRWLSGGSNYGYTFGSGTRLTVV.

A few counts support this clone. The chain employs TRBV12-3 or TRBV12-4 and TRBJ1-5, with D possibly matching TRBD1 (5 bases). The CDR3 spans 13 residues. The V and J ends lost 2 bases and 7 bases respectively, with 9 bases between them. As DNA, the CDR3 is TGTGCCAGCAGTTTATGGTCAGGGCAGCCCCAGCATTTT. It encodes CASSLWSGQPQHF.

The rearrangement links TRBV6-2 or TRBV6-3 to TRBJ2-2; a possible D gene is TRBD2 (6 bases). This CDR3 comprises 17 residues. CDR1 MNHEY and CDR2 SVGEGT come from the germline V gene. V was clipped by 2 bases and J by 4 bases, with 17 bases between them. The CDR3 loop is CASSYGSTRRGTGELFF. CDR3 DNA: TGTGCCAGCAGTTACGGAAGTACCAGGAGGGGCACCGGGGAGCTGTTTTTT.

The chain recombines TRBV25-1 with TRBJ1-4; no reliable D call. The CDR3 is 14 amino acids. The germline gives CDR1 MGHDK, CDR2 SYGVNS. V lost 4 bases and J 0 bases, leaving 6 bases between the germline ends. The chain's CDR3 is CASSVRATNEKLFF. The CDR3 nucleotides are TGTGCCAGCAGTGTTCGGGCAACTAATGAAAAACTGTTTTTT.